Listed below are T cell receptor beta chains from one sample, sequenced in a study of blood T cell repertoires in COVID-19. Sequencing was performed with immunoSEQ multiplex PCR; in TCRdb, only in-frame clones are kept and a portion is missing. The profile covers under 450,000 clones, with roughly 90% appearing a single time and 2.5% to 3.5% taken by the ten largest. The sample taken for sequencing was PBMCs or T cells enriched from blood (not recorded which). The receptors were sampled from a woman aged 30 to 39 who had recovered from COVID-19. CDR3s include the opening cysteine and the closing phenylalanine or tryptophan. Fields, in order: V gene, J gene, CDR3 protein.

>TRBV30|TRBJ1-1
CAWSPGTEAFF
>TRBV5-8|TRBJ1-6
CASSLGPGNSPLHF
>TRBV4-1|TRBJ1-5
CASSQAGQFNQPQHF
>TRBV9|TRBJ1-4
CASSVSGERKKLFF
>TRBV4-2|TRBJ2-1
CASTLTSGDANEQFF
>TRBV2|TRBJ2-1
CASARRGAGNEQFF
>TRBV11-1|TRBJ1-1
CASSSRQGNTEAFF
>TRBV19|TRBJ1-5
CASSAKDWTENQPQHF
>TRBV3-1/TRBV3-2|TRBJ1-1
CASSQALAGTGIRNTEAFF
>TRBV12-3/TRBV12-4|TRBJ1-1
CASSLGQLEAFF
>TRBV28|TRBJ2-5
CASSLWLAGAGGETQYF
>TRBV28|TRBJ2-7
CASSSSGLNYEQYF
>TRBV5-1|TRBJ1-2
CASSSGQGAYYGYTF
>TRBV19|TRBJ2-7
CASSIPFYEQYF
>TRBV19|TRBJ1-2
CASSIRHNYGYTF
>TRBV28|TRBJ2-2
CASKMGQGSTGELFF
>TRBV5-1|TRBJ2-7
CASSLRRFQDRVIYEQYF
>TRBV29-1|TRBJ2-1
CSVARLAGGDNEQFF
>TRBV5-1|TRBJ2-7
CASSTVAGVDEQYF
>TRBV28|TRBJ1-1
CASTGQKNTEAFF
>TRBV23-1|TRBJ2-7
CASLLQGIYEQYF
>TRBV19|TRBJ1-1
CASTDRGSTEAFF
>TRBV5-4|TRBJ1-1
CASRNLDKVEAFF
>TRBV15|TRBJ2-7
CATSRDRSAGLF
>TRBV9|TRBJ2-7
CASSVAGGGNEQYF
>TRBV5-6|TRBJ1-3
CASSRTGEGNTIYF
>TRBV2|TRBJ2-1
CACGSTRFNEQFF
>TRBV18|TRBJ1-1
CASSQTGGTEAFF
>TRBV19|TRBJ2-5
CASSIVGDQETQYF
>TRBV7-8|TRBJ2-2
CASSLRGTSGSRTGELFF
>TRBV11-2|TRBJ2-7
CASSLAQASGDYEQYF
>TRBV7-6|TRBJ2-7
CASSLVLSKGPGTATYEQYF
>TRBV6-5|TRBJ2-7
CASTPDSSFYEQYF
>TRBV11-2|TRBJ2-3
CASSLGAGPSTDTQYF
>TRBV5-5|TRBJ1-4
CASSLEGQGGEKLFF
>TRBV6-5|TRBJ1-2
CASSPRTGYGYTF
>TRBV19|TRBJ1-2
CANRDRGGSNYGYTF
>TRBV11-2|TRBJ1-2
CASSTRGFGYTF
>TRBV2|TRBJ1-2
CASSGQGEVRGYTF
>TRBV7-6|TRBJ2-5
CASSLDAGGTQETQYF
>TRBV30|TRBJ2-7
CAWRSIAGGPGEQYF
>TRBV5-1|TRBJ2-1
CASSLQPPSGSYNEQFF
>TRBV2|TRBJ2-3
CASSAGGGDTDTQYF
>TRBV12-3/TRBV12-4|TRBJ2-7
CASRPQYSYEQYF